This T cell receptor (beta chain) was recorded in a study of technical replicates of blood from a handful of donors. TCRdb keeps only in-frame clones here, not all; method: immunoSEQ multiplex PCR. This table has about 85,000 clones, just under 95% appearing once. V dropped 4 bases and J dropped 4; count of bases not matched to a gene: 7. Germline CDR1 is SGDLS and CDR2 is YYNGEE. The CDR3 loop spans 15 amino acids. The sequenced sample was T cells isolated from PBMCs. The receptor was derived from a human donor in good health. The chain links TRBV9 to TRBJ2-1; 8 nucleotides align to TRBD2. The DNA of the CDR3 is TGTGCCAGCAGCTCAGGACTAGCCAATTACAATGAGCAGTTCTTC. It is translated as CASSSGLANYNEQFF. Looking up the rest from reference TRBV9 and TRBJ2-1 gives the full variable domain: DSGVTQTPKHLITATGQRVTLRCSPRSGDLSVYWYQQSLDQGLQFLIQYYNGEERAKGNILERFSAQQFPDLHSELNLSSLELGDSALYFCASSSGLANYNEQFFGPGTRLTVL.